These 15 T cell receptor beta chains share one sample of origin, sequenced in a study of cytomegalovirus exposure and HLA in healthy donors. Both 60 Vbeta primers and 13 Jbeta primers went into the PCR. Sequencing used immunoSEQ multiplex PCR; TCRdb keeps in-frame clones, though not all of them. The sample has 95,000 to 100,000 clones, more than 80% seen once. The sample taken for sequencing was PBMCs. These TCRs come from a man aged 30 to 45 in good health and CMV-seronegative.

The chain is built from TRBV9 and TRBJ2-1; 9 bases match TRBD2. The ends lost 0 bases at V and 8 bases at J; junction bases unmatched: 15. Germline V gene lookup returns CDR1 SGDLS and CDR2 YYNGEE. The CDR3 consists of 18 residues. DNA of the CDR3: TGTGCCAGCAGCGTAGGGTCTCAAGGTAGCGGGAGTTGGGATGAGCAGTTCTTC. This gives the protein CASSVGSQGSGSWDEQFF.

The chain carries TRBV7-2 and TRBJ2-5; 10 bases agree with TRBD2. J was trimmed by 4 bases and V by 5 bases; bases with no gene match: 10. The germline gives CDR1 SGHTA, CDR2 FQGNSA. This CDR3 has 16 residues. The CDR3 spells CASSPNTRLAGETQYF. The CDR3 DNA reads TGTGCCAGCAGCCCCAACACCCGACTAGCGGGAGAGACCCAGTACTTC.

The chain combines TRBV4-2 with TRBJ2-5; 7 bases are shared with TRBD1. Trimming took 0 bases from V and 5 from J; bases not matched to a gene: 9. CDR3 size: 16 residues. The V gene's germline CDR1 is LGHNA and CDR2 YNFKEQ. The CDR3 reads CASSQDPPGQRETQYF. The CDR3 bases are TGTGCCAGCAGCCAAGATCCCCCGGGACAGCGGGAGACCCAGTACTTC.

This clone was detected only once. This rearrangement joins TRBV7-2 to TRBJ1-5; 10 nucleotides align to TRBD1. CDR3 size: 14 residues. With 4 bases clipped from V and 4 bases from J, the junction kept 1 base outside the gene matches. In germline, CDR1 is SGHTA, CDR2 FQGNSA. The CDR3 loop reads CASSSDRGNQPQHF. The CDR3 region has the DNA TGTGCCAGCAGCTCGGACAGGGGGAATCAGCCCCAGCATTTT.

The chain combines TRBV7-3 with TRBJ1-6, with TRBD1 matching 7 bases. This CDR3 contains 14 residues. V was pared by 4 bases and J by 16 bases, with 13 bases of the junction left unmatched. The germline V gene encodes CDR1 SGHTA and CDR2 FQGTGA. CDR3 sequence: CASSSQITGTELHF. The CDR3 nucleotides are TGTGCCAGCAGCTCACAAATTACCGGGACAGAACTCCACTTT.

This chain links TRBV6-1 with TRBJ2-3; the match to TRBD2 covers 9 bases. Germline V CDR1 and CDR2: MNHNS, SASEGT. The CDR3 length is 18 residues. J was trimmed by 1 base and V by 1 base; bases with no gene match: 9. The CDR3 here is CASSEGGAGGLRTDTQYF. CDR3 DNA sequence: TGTGCCAGCAGTGAAGGAGGGGCGGGGGGGCTTCGCACAGATACGCAGTATTTT.

This chain joins TRBV13 and TRBJ2-3; a possible D gene is TRBD1 (5 bases). The length of the CDR3 is 15 residues. In germline, CDR1 is PRHDT, CDR2 FYEKMQ (reference sequence). Trimming took 5 bases from V and 1 from J, leaving 13 bases between them. For the CDR3, the DNA is TGTGCCAGCAGCATGGGGTCAGGGCGCACAGATACGCAGTATTTT. This gives the protein CASSMGSGRTDTQYF.

The chain combines TRBV28 with TRBJ2-7, with D maybe TRBD2 (6 bases). V was pared by 6 bases and J by 3 bases, with 15 bases between. The CDR3 extends over 14 amino acids. The germline V gene has CDR1 MDHEN and CDR2 SYDVKM. CDR3 residues: CASRPSGDYYEQYF. In nucleotides, the CDR3 is TGTGCCAGCAGGCCCTCGGGGGATTACTACGAGCAGTACTTC. The whole variable domain, filled in from reference TRBV28 and TRBJ2-7, reads DVKVTQSSRYLVKRTGEKVFLECVQDMDHENMFWYRQDPGLGLRLIYFSYDVKMKEKGDIPEGYSVSREKKERFSLILESASTNQTSMYLCASRPSGDYYEQYFGPGTRLTVT.

The gene calls are TRBV6-1 and TRBJ2-3; 8 positions agree with TRBD1. The germline V gene has CDR1 MNHNS and CDR2 SASEGT. The CDR3 is made up of 15 amino acids. V dropped 4 bases and J dropped 6; count of bases not matched to a gene: 9. The CDR3 sequence is CASSALQGAHDTQYF. Written as DNA, the CDR3 is TGTGCCAGCAGTGCCCTCCAGGGGGCGCACGATACGCAGTATTTT.

The chain recombines TRBV18 with TRBJ2-3, with 12 bases fitting TRBD2. The V gene end was trimmed by 0 bases and the J gene end by 4 bases; junction bases not matched to a gene: 8. The CDR3 runs 18 residues. Germline V CDR1 and CDR2: KGHSH, LQKENI. The CDR3 sequence is CASSPPDVLAGGPDTQYF. The CDR3 coding sequence is TGTGCCAGCTCACCACCGGACGTACTAGCGGGAGGCCCAGATACGCAGTATTTT.

The chain has TRBV11-2 and TRBJ2-5; TRBD2 matches 7 bases. This CDR3 comprises 14 residues. With 8 bases clipped from V and 2 bases from J, the junction kept 8 bases outside the gene matches. Germline loops: CDR1 SGHAT, CDR2 FQNNGV. The CDR3 here is CASGRGGGQETQYF. CDR3 sequence (DNA): TGTGCCAGCGGTCGCGGGGGTGGACAAGAGACCCAGTACTTC.

The chain links TRBV6-6 to TRBJ1-2; D is unresolved. CDR1 MNHNY and CDR2 SVGAGI come from the germline V gene (reference sequence). The V gene lost 5 bases and the J gene lost 5 bases, with 9 bases spanning the gap. The CDR3 has 12 amino acids. The CDR3, as DNA: TGTGCCAGCAGTAACCCACAGTATGGCTACACCTTC. It specifies CASSNPQYGYTF.

This sequence joins TRBV29-1 and TRBJ1-2, with unresolved D. Deletions cut 6 bases from V and 8 bases from J, with 13 bases between. This CDR3 is 11 amino acids long. Germline loops: CDR1 SQVTM, CDR2 ANQGSEA. CDR3: CSVVILRGYTF. The CDR3 DNA follows: TGCAGCGTCGTCATCCTGCGAGGCTACACCTTC.

This clone came up once. The genes are TRBV27 and TRBJ2-5; no reliable D call. The CDR3 runs to 11 residues. The germline V gene has CDR1 MNHEY and CDR2 SMNVEV (reference sequence). Trimming took off 7 bases at V and 0 bases at J, with 3 bases between the two ends. The CDR3 DNA follows: TGTGCCAGCACAGACCAAGAGACCCAGTACTTC. It is translated as CASTDQETQYF.

The gene calls are TRBV19 and TRBJ2-1, with 7 bases aligning to TRBD1. The CDR3 extends over 16 amino acids. The junction had 12 bases not matched to a gene; V was cut back by 7 bases and J by 3 bases. Germline V lookup: CDR1 LNHDA, CDR2 SQIVND (reference sequence). CDR3: CASTGARQGFYNEQFF. The CDR3 nucleotides read TGTGCCAGTACGGGCGCGAGACAGGGATTCTACAATGAGCAGTTCTTC.